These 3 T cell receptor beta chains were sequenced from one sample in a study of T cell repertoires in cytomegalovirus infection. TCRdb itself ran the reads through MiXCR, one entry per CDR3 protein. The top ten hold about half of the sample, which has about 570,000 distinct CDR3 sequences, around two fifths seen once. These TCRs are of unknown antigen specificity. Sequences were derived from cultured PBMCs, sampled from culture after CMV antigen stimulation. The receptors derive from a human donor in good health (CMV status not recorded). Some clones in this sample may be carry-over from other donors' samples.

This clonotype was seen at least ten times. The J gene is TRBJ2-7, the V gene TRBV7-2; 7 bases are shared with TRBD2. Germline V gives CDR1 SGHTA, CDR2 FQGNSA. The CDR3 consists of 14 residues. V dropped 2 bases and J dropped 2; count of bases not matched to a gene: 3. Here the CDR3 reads CASSLRAGAYEQYF. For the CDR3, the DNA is TGTGCCAGCAGCTTAAGGGCGGGGGCCTACGAGCAGTACTTC.

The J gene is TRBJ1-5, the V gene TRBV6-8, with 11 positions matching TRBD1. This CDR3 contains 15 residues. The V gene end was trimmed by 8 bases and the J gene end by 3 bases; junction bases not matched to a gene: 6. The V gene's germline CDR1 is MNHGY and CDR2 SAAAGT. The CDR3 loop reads CASDPGQGDNQPQHF. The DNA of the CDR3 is TGTGCCAGCGATCCGGGACAGGGGGACAATCAGCCCCAGCATTTT.

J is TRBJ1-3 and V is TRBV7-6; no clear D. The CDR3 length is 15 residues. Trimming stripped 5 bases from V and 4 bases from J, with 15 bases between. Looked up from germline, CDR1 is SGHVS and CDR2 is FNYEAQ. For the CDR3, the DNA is TGTGCCAGCAGCCCCCAAGGTTACCCGGGAAACACCATATATTTT. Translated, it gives CASSPQGYPGNTIYF.